What follows are 13 T cell receptor beta chains derived from one specimen sequenced in a study of early T cells in non-severe SARS-CoV-2 infection. MiXCR, applied by TCRdb to the 5' RACE reads, yields one record per CDR3 protein. The table lists tens of thousands of distinct CDR3 sequences, roughly 13% of them singletons. The sequencing sample was made of whole blood. Receptors were obtained from an adult who was a healthcare worker with PCR-confirmed SARS-CoV-2 infection or an uninfected control (not recorded which).

V is TRBV4-3 and J is TRBJ2-1, with TRBD2 as a possible D gene (5 bases). Germline values: CDR1 LGHNA, CDR2 YSLEER. Between the trimmed V and J ends, which lost 0 bases and 15 bases, there was a span of 15 bases. The CDR3 contains 13 residues. DNA for the CDR3: TGCGCCAGCAGCCAAGAATCCGGGAAAGAAGTGTTCTTC. It specifies CASSQESGKEVFF.

At least ten counts were recorded for this clonotype. This sequence joins TRBV29-1 and TRBJ1-2; tentative D call: TRBD1 (5 bases). Looked up from germline, CDR1 is SQVTM and CDR2 is ANQGSEA. The CDR3 runs to 12 residues. Trimming left V 0 bases short and J 8 bases short, with 10 bases between. The CDR3 spells CSVEEGGGGYTF. CDR3 coding DNA: TGCAGCGTTGAAGAAGGCGGGGGAGGCTACACCTTC.

The chain recombines TRBV18 with TRBJ2-7, with D hard to call. Trimming took off 3 bases at V and 3 bases at J, with 6 bases between the two ends. The length of the CDR3 is 12 residues. The germline V gene encodes CDR1 KGHSH and CDR2 LQKENI. The chain's CDR3 is CASSPDLYEQYF. CDR3 DNA sequence: TGTGCCAGCTCACCCGACCTCTACGAGCAGTACTTC. Full variable domain (missing parts from reference TRBV18 and TRBJ2-7): NAGVMQNPRHLVRRRGQEARLRCSPMKGHSHVYWYRQLPEEGLKFMVYLQKENIIDESGMPKERFSAEFPKEGPSILRIQQVVRGDSAAYFCASSPDLYEQYFGPGTRLTVT.

This clonotype has a count of ten or more. This chain's CDR3 is CASRPLLAGATGNEQFF. The CDR3 nucleotides read TGTGCCAGCAGGCCCCTACTAGCGGGAGCAACGGGTAATGAGCAGTTCTTC. The rearrangement uses TRBV3-1 and TRBJ2-1; 11 nucleotides line up with TRBD2. This CDR3 is 17 amino acids long. Trimming took 6 bases from V and 7 from J; bases not matched to a gene: 14. Germline CDR1 LGHDT, CDR2 YNNKEL (reference sequence).

The DNA for the CDR3 is TGCAGCGCGTCTGTTTACACTGAAGCTTTCTTT. Translation gives CSASVYTEAFF. The chain joins TRBV29-1 to TRBJ1-1; D uncertain. The germline V gene has CDR1 SQVTM and CDR2 ANQGSEA. The CDR3 is 11 residues long. With 7 bases removed from V and 3 bases from J, the gap between germline ends came to 9 bases.

This rearrangement joins TRBV14 to TRBJ1-4, with D hard to call. Germline-derived CDR1 and CDR2 are SGHDN and FVKESK. There are 14 residues in the CDR3. The germline V and J ends were trimmed by 4 bases and 2 bases, with 8 bases remaining between them. In DNA, the CDR3 is TGTGCCAGCAGCCGACCCGGTACTAATGAAAAACTGTTTTTT. Amino acid sequence: CASSRPGTNEKLFF.

This clonotype has only one observation. The rearrangement joins TRBV29-1 to TRBJ2-7; the match to TRBD1 covers 9 bases. V gave up 2 bases and J gave up 8 bases; unmatched junction bases: 4. The CDR3 runs to 12 residues. In germline, CDR1 is SQVTM, CDR2 ANQGSEA. CDR3 protein: CSVEIGTGQQYF. Here the CDR3 DNA reads TGCAGCGTTGAAATAGGGACAGGGCAGCAGTACTTC.

This clonotype was found many times. The rearrangement links TRBV6-1 to TRBJ2-5; D uncertain. Germline V gene sequence: CDR1 MNHNS, CDR2 SASEGT. The CDR3 sequence is 14 residues long. V dropped 10 bases and J dropped 4 bases, with 19 bases sitting between them. CDR3 coding DNA: TGTGCCACTTGGTTAGCCAGTCGTCTAGAGACCCAGTACTTC. Translating it yields CATWLASRLETQYF.

This clonotype occurred a few times. The chain carries TRBV5-6 and TRBJ1-1; tentatively, D is TRBD1 (5 bases). Trimming shortened V by 5 bases and J by 0 bases, and 17 bases separated the two germline ends. CDR1 SGHDT and CDR2 YYEEEE come from the germline V gene. The CDR3 covers 16 residues. The CDR3 DNA reads TGTGCCAGCAGTTTCTTTCGGGACGGAATGAACACTGAAGCTTTCTTT. It codes for CASSFFRDGMNTEAFF.

V and J are TRBV29-1 and TRBJ2-7; TRBD1 is a possible D gene (6 bases). The germline V gene encodes CDR1 SQVTM and CDR2 ANQGSEA. With 8 bases removed from V and 2 bases from J, the gap between germline ends came to 10 bases. This CDR3 contains 11 residues. The CDR3: CSLRTAYEQYF. The CDR3, as DNA: TGCAGCCTACGGACAGCCTACGAGCAGTACTTC.

This clonotype has just one count. The gene calls are TRBV27 and TRBJ2-1, with 7 bases fitting TRBD1. Losses at the gene ends were 5 bases for V and 6 bases for J; bases not matched to a gene: 10. Looked up from germline, CDR1 is MNHEY and CDR2 is SMNVEV (reference sequence). The CDR3 is 15 residues long. The CDR3 loop reads CASSLFYRDSNEQFF. DNA for the CDR3: TGTGCCAGCAGTCTATTTTACCGGGACAGCAATGAGCAGTTCTTC.

This clonotype was counted ten times or more. CDR3 loop: CASSPSRPRGHNEQFF. The CDR3, as DNA: TGTGCCAGCAGTCCTAGTAGACCCCGCGGCCACAATGAGCAGTTCTTC. The V gene is TRBV12-3 or TRBV12-4, the J gene TRBJ2-1; D remains unclear. V was clipped by 5 bases and J by 5 bases, with 19 bases between them. The CDR3 covers 16 residues.

The sample holds many counts of this clonotype. The chain links TRBV4-3 to TRBJ2-7; no definite D call. Germline assignment: CDR1 LGHNA and CDR2 YSLEER. The CDR3 is 14 residues long. Trimming stripped 4 bases from V and 5 bases from J, with 15 bases between. The CDR3 nucleotides are TGCGCCAGCAGCCCTGCGCCGGACCCAGACGAGCAGTACTTC. Protein: CASSPAPDPDEQYF.